This T cell receptor (beta chain) was captured in a study of T cells in Graves' hyperthyroidism and ophthalmopathy. CDR1 and CDR2 (germline): SGHRS, YFSETQ. The CDR3 is 16 amino acids. The V and J ends lost 2 bases and 5 bases, in that order; junction bases with no gene match: 8. Amplification targeted TCR beta CDR3 regions from RNA transcripts. Initially, a first-round RT-PCR of the TCR CDR3 employed the HTBI primer set. TCRdb reanalysed the multiplex PCR reads using MiXCR and keeps one entry per CDR3 protein. The table shows hundreds of thousands of distinct CDR3 sequences, with 45% occurring only once.

The rearrangement uses TRBV5-1 and TRBJ2-5; TRBD2 matches at 11 bases. This sequence was found in an adult man with Graves' disease, either hyperthyroidism or ophthalmopathy (not recorded which). The sequenced material came from peripheral blood or thyroid tissue (not recorded which). The CDR3 is CASSFSSGGPWETQYF. The CDR3 bases are TGCGCCAGCAGCTTCTCTAGCGGGGGGCCTTGGGAGACCCAGTACTTC.